Following are 17 T cell receptor beta chains from one sample sequenced in a study of blood T cell repertoires in COVID-19 (TCRdb year 2020). The library was generated by the immunoSEQ multiplex PCR assay. TCRdb took over this immuneACCESS table, retaining in-frame rearrangements with V and J assigned. Such tables are incomplete; in checked studies, under half of the missing clones stem from an unresolved V gene, and the remainder is unexplained. The sample includes approximately 89,000 clones, with about 84% observed a single time. Roughly 15% of the sample is in the top ten clones. Material for sequencing was peripheral blood. Receptor source: a woman aged 70 to 79 with acute or convalescent COVID-19.

The V call is TRBV6-5, the J call TRBJ2-1; 12 bases are shared with TRBD2. The CDR3 runs to 15 residues. The germline gives CDR1 MNHEY, CDR2 SVGAGI. V was pared by 2 bases and J by 11 bases, with 7 bases of the junction left unmatched. CDR3 sequence (DNA): TGTGCCAGCAGTTACGGTCTAGCGGGAGGGTTGAAGCAGTTCTTC. Translation gives CASSYGLAGGLKQFF.

CDR3 sequence (DNA): TGTGCCAGTAGTATAGGGGTTAGCGGGAGGGCCCGAGGGGTGACAGATACGCAGTATTTT. It codes for CASSIGVSGRARGVTDTQYF. This chain links TRBV19 with TRBJ2-3; TRBD2 agrees at 11 bases. Looked up from germline, CDR1 is LNHDA and CDR2 is SQIVND (reference sequence). The junction had 15 bases not matched to a gene; V was cut back by 1 base and J by 3 bases. The CDR3 is made up of 20 amino acids.

In DNA, the CDR3 is TGTGCCAGCAGCGACATGCAAAGCAATCAGCCCCAGCATTTT. It translates to CASSDMQSNQPQHF. The chain links TRBV5-6 to TRBJ1-5; no firm D call. V lost 4 bases and J 1 base, leaving 9 bases between the germline ends. The CDR3 spans 14 residues. The germline V gene encodes CDR1 SGHDT and CDR2 YYEEEE.

This chain connects TRBV7-8 to TRBJ1-5, with D tentatively TRBD1 (5 bases). V lost 1 base, J lost 11 bases, and 15 bases lay in between. CDR1 and CDR2 from the germline V gene are SGHVS and FQNEAQ. There are 14 residues in the CDR3. The CDR3 loop reads CASSLVLGAGSQHF. DNA for the CDR3: TGTGCCAGCAGCTTAGTCCTCGGGGCGGGGTCCCAGCATTTT.

The chain carries TRBV28 and TRBJ1-1; tentative D call: TRBD1 (5 bases). Looked up from germline, CDR1 is MDHEN and CDR2 is SYDVKM. The CDR3 is made up of 12 amino acids. V was clipped by 6 bases and J by 7 bases, with 12 bases between them. The CDR3 DNA follows: TGTGCCAGCAGCCTCCAGGGAATTGAAGCTTTCTTT. It is translated as CASSLQGIEAFF.

The rearrangement joins TRBV6-5 to TRBJ1-3; no clear D gene. The CDR3 runs 13 residues. The germline CDR1 and CDR2 sequences are MNHEY and SVGAGI. CDR3 coding DNA: TGTGCGGTTATGGCGGTCTCTGGAAACACCATATATTTT. This encodes CAVMAVSGNTIYF.

The gene calls are TRBV11-2 and TRBJ1-2; 7 nucleotides align to TRBD1. The junction had 20 bases not matched to a gene; V was cut back by 8 bases and J by 8 bases. CDR1 is SGHAT and CDR2 is FQNNGV in the germline V gene. The CDR3 has 16 amino acids. For the CDR3, the DNA is TGTGCCAGCCAGCACCCATTTCGGACAGGATCTTGGGGCTACACCTTC. This encodes CASQHPFRTGSWGYTF.

This rearrangement joins TRBV6-5 to TRBJ1-4; tentative D call: TRBD1 (5 bases). The V end lost 5 bases, the J end lost 7 bases, and 14 bases lay between the germline ends. This CDR3 has 14 amino acids. The V gene's germline CDR1 is MNHEY and CDR2 SVGAGI. The CDR3 coding sequence is TGTGCCAGCAGTCCCCAGGGAAGGGCTGAAAAACTGTTTTTT. The encoded protein is CASSPQGRAEKLFF.

The V and J genes are TRBV30 and TRBJ1-3; 9 nucleotides align to TRBD1. Germline V lookup: CDR1 GTSNPN, CDR2 SVGIG (reference sequence). The CDR3 extends over 15 amino acids. The V gene end was trimmed by 2 bases and the J gene end by 2 bases; junction bases not matched to a gene: 4. The CDR3 DNA reads TGTGCCTGGAGTCCGGACAGGGGTACTGGAAACACCATATATTTT. This translates into CAWSPDRGTGNTIYF.

This chain links TRBV28 with TRBJ2-5; TRBD2 might be the D (6 bases). The CDR3 loop spans 13 amino acids. Germline loops: CDR1 MDHEN, CDR2 SYDVKM. The germline V and J ends were trimmed by 6 bases and 5 bases, with 13 bases remaining between them. In DNA, the CDR3 is TGTGCCAGCAGATTTGAGGGGAGGGAGACCCAGTACTTC. Protein product: CASRFEGRETQYF.

The chain employs TRBV5-6 and TRBJ1-2; D might be TRBD1 (6 bases). The length of the CDR3 is 13 residues. V lost 6 bases and J 1 base, leaving 10 bases between the germline ends. Looked up from germline, CDR1 is SGHDT and CDR2 is YYEEEE. The CDR3 spells CASNQDSNYGYTF. CDR3 bases: TGTGCCAGCAACCAGGACAGTAACTATGGCTACACCTTC.

This chain connects TRBV7-9 to TRBJ1-2; TRBD1 is a possible D gene (6 bases). Per germline, CDR1 SEHNR and CDR2 FQNEAQ (reference sequence). The CDR3 has 14 amino acids. Deletions cut 1 base from V and 4 bases from J, with 10 bases between. The CDR3 region has the DNA TGTGCCAGCAGCTTAGACAGGGACGGCTATGGCTACACCTTC. Amino acids: CASSLDRDGYGYTF.

V usage is TRBV24-1 and J usage is TRBJ1-3; unclear D gene. The CDR3 sequence is 15 residues long. Germline CDR1 reads KGHDR; CDR2 reads SFDVKD. The V end was cut by 10 bases, the J end by 2 bases, with 17 bases between. The CDR3 sequence: CATSNGGGAGNTIYF. The CDR3, as DNA: TGTGCCACGAGTAATGGCGGAGGCGCTGGAAACACCATATATTTT.

The CDR3 loop reads CASQTGFGEKLFF. The CDR3 nucleotides are TGCGCCAGCCAGACAGGGTTCGGTGAAAAACTGTTTTTT. The chain joins TRBV10-1 to TRBJ1-4; 7 nucleotides align to TRBD1. The V gene end was trimmed by 8 bases and the J gene end by 7 bases; junction bases not matched to a gene: 7. The length of the CDR3 is 13 residues. Germline CDR1 WNHNN, CDR2 SYGVQD (reference sequence).

The chain joins TRBV6-6 to TRBJ1-5; TRBD1 aligns across 11 bases. Germline CDR1 is MNHNY and CDR2 is SVGAGI (reference sequence). CDR3 length: 15 amino acids. Trimming took 5 bases from V and 3 from J; bases not matched to a gene: 3. CDR3 in amino acids: CASSGTGGSNQPQHF. The CDR3, as DNA: TGTGCCAGCAGTGGGACAGGGGGGTCCAATCAGCCCCAGCATTTT.

The rearrangement joins TRBV14 to TRBJ2-7; D may be TRBD1 (6 bases). The CDR3 is made up of 15 amino acids. Germline-derived CDR1 and CDR2 are SGHDN and FVKESK. V was shortened by 1 base and J by 1 base, with 11 bases between the two germline ends. CDR3 amino acids: CASSQGSRGSYEQYV. The DNA of the CDR3 is TGTGCCAGCAGCCAAGGGTCCAGGGGTTCCTACGAGCAGTACGTC.

This chain connects TRBV12-3 or TRBV12-4 to TRBJ1-4; possibly TRBD1 for D (6 bases). The CDR3 is 12 residues long. V was trimmed by 5 bases and J by 11 bases, leaving 12 bases between them. The CDR3: CASSQQGVKLFF. In nucleotides, the CDR3 is TGTGCCAGCAGTCAACAGGGAGTCAAACTGTTTTTT.